Listed here is a single T cell receptor beta chain. What it binds is unknown. The entry originates in a study of T-cell reconstitution after alpha-beta-depleted transplantation in children. As it was prepared, the TCRbeta library received unique molecular identifiers. Using its own MiXCR run on the PCR reads, TCRdb lists one record per CDR3 protein. The sample records around 800,000 distinct CDR3 sequences, about 15% being singletons. The CDR3 is made up of 13 amino acids. V shed 4 bases, J shed 2 bases, and the junction held 4 bases outside the gene matches. Germline loops: CDR1 GTSNPN, CDR2 SVGIG (reference sequence). Study-wide results and limits: Newly produced T cells mostly provided counts and TCRbeta diversity after one year, as hyperexpanded clones declined. Expanded graft clones, several hundred of them, were reportedly the source of alpha-beta T cells about two months after transplant.

The chain uses TRBV30 and TRBJ2-7; 8 bases align to TRBD2. The clonotype originates from a male patient between 10 and 17 years old who had a stem cell transplant for acute lymphoblastic leukemia, so the T cells may come from the graft donor. This specimen was PBMCs, mostly from graft donor cells, taken 360 days after TCRalphabeta/CD19-depleted stem cell transplant. The CDR3 DNA follows: TGTGCCTGGAAGGAGCGGGGGACCTACGAGCAGTACTTC. Amino acid sequence: CAWKERGTYEQYF.